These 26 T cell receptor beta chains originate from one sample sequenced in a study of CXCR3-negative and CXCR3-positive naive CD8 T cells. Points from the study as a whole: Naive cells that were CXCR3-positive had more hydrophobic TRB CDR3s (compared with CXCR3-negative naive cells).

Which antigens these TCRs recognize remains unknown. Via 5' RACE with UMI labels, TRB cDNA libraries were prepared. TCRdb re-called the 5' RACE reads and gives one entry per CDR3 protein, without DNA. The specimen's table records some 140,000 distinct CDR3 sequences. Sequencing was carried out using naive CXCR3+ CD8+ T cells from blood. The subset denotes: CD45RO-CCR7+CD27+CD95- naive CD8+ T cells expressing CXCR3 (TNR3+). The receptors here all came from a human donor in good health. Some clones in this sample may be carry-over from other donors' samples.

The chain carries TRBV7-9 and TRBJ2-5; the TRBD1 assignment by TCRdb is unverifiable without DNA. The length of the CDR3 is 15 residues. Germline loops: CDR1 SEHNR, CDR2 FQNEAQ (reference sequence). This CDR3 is CASSLEGTGEKTQYF. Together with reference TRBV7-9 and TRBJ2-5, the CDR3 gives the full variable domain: DTGVSQNPRHKITKRGQNVTFRCDPISEHNRLYWYRQTLGQGPEFLTYFQNEAQLEKSRLLSDRFSAERPKGSFSTLEIQRTEQGDSAMYLCASSLEGTGEKTQYFGPGTRLLVL.

CDR3 in amino acids: CSVDSAGSYEQYF. This sequence joins TRBV29-1 and TRBJ2-7; as DNA is missing, the TRBD2 call by TCRdb cannot be tested. Germline V gene data show CDR1 as SQVTM and CDR2 as ANQGSEA. The CDR3 runs 13 residues.

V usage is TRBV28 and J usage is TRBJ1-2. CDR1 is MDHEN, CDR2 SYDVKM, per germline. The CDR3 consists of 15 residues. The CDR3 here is CASSLSEGDSYGYTF.

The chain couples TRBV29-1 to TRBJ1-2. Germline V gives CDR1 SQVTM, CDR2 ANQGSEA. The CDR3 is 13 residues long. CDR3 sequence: CSVVLGDLHGYTF.

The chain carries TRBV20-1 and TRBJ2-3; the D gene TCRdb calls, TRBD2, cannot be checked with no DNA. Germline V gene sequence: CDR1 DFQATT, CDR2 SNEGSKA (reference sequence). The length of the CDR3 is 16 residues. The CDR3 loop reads CRPEGLAGGPTDTQYF.

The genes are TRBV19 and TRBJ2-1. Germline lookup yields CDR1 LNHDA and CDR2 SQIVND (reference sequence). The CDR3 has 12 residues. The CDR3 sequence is CASSQSYNEQFF.

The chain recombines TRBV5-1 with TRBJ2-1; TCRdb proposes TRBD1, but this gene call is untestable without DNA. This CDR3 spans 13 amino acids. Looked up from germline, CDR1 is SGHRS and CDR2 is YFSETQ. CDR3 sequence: CASSSPDPLEQFF. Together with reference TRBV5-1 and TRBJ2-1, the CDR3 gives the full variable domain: KAGVTQTPRYLIKTRGQQVTLSCSPISGHRSVSWYQQTPGQGLQFLFEYFSETQRNKGNFPGRFSGRQFSNSRSEMNVSTLELGDSALYLCASSSPDPLEQFFGPGTRLTVL.

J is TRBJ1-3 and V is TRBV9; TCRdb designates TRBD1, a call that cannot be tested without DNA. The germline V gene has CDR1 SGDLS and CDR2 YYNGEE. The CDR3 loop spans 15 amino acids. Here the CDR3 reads CASSVGGSSGNTIYF.

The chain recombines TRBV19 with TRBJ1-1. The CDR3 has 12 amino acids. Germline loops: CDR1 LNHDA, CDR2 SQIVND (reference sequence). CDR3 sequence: CASTEGSTEAFF.

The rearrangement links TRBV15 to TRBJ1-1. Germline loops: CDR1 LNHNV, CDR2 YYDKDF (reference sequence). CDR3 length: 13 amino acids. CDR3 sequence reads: CATSRVVDTEAFF.

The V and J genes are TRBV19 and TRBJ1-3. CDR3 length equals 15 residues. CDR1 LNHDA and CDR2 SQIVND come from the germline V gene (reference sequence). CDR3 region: CASSSREVSGNTIYF.

The CDR3 protein is CSVEGSSGEHYNEQFF. The rearrangement joins TRBV29-1 to TRBJ2-1; TCRdb lists TRBD2, though no DNA is available to test this call. Per germline, CDR1 SQVTM and CDR2 ANQGSEA. The CDR3 spans 16 residues.

The CDR3 protein is CASSNTRAEETQYF. The V and J genes are TRBV7-9 and TRBJ2-5; TCRdb returns TRBD1, unconfirmable since there is no DNA. The length of the CDR3 is 14 residues. Germline-derived CDR1 and CDR2 are SEHNR and FQNEAQ (reference sequence).

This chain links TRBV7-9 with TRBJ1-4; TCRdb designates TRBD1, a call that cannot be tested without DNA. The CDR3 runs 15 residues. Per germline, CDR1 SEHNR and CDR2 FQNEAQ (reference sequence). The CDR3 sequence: CASSQRQGTNEKLFF. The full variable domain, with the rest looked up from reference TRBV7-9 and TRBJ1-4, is DTGVSQNPRHKITKRGQNVTFRCDPISEHNRLYWYRQTLGQGPEFLTYFQNEAQLEKSRLLSDRFSAERPKGSFSTLEIQRTEQGDSAMYLCASSQRQGTNEKLFFGSGTQLSVL.

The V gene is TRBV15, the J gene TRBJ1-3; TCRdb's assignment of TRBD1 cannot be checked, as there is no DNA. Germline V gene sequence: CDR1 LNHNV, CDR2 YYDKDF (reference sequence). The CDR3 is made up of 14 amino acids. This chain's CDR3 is CATSSGTWGNTIYF.

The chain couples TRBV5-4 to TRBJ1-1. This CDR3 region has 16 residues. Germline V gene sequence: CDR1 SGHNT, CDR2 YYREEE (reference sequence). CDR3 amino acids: CASSFNRLFMNTEAFF.

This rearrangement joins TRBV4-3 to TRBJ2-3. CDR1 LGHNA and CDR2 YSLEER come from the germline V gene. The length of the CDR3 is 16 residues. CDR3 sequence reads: CASSQENNSNTDTQYF.

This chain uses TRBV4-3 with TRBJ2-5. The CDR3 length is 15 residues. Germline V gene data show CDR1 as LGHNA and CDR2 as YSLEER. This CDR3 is CASSQDGTSQETQYF.

CDR3: CASSHLSRKNYGYTF. J is TRBJ1-2 and V is TRBV23-1; no DNA is available, so the TRBD1 call from TCRdb remains unchecked. TRBV23-1 is classed as an ORF, of uncertain function. This CDR3 is 15 amino acids long.

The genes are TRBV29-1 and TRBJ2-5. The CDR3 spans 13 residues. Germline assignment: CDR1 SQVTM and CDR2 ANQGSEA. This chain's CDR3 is CSVEDYSQETQYF.

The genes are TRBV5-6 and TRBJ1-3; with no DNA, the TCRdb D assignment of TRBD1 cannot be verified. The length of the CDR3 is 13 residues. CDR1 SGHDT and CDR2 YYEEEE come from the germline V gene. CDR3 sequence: CASSRDSRNTIYF.

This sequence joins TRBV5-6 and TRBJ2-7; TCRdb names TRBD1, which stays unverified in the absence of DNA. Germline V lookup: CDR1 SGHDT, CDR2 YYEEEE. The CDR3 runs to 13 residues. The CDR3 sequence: CASSSTGYYGQYF.

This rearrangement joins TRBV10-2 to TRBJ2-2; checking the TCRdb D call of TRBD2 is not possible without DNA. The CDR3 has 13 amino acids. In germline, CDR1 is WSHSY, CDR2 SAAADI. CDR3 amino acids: CATEVSGTGELFF.

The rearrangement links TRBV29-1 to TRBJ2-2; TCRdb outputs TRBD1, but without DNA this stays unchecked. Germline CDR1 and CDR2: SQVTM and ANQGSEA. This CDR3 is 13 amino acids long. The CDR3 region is CSVDWGDTGELFF.

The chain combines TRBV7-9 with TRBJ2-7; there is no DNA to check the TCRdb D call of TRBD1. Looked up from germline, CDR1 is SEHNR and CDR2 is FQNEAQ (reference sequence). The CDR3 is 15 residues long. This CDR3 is CASSPGGSNYYEQYF.

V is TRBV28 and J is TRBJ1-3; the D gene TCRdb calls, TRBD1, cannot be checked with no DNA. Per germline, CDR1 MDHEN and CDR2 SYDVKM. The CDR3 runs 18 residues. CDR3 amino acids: CASSPPGTGGAYGNTIYF.